This TCR beta chain was identified in a study of a mutant IDH1 vaccine in newly diagnosed glioma. Study-level background: Vaccination started 4-6 weeks after radiotherapy alone, or with temozolomide cycles. Whole-study findings and limits: Changes to the top peripheral T cell clonotypes appeared unrelated to pseudoprogression.

TCRdb's table, derived via immunoSEQ multiplex PCR, lists solely in-frame clones and lacks some. The table lists roughly 32,000 clones, 60% to 80% of them singletons. CDR3 length: 13 amino acids. Germline CDR1 and CDR2: SGHTA and FQGNSA. Trimming stripped 6 bases from V and 3 bases from J, with 11 bases between. Regarding this clone: Its antigen is unidentified.

Time point meaning: week 35, safety follow-up. Each vaccine dose was 300 ug of mutant IDH1 20-mer peptide, with topical imiquimod. The study gave patients eight vaccinations in weeks 1, 3, 5, 7, 11, 15, 19, 23. The J gene is TRBJ1-1, the V gene TRBV7-2; no firm D call. Sequencing was performed on PBMCs, taken from a glioma patient whose treatment included an IDH1 peptide vaccine. The clonotype was recovered from a woman aged 25 to 39 with glioma. Some clones in this sample may be carry-over from other donors' samples. The CDR3 DNA reads TGTGCCAGCAGAGCAAGGGCGGACACTGAAGCTTTCTTT. Translated: CASRARADTEAFF.